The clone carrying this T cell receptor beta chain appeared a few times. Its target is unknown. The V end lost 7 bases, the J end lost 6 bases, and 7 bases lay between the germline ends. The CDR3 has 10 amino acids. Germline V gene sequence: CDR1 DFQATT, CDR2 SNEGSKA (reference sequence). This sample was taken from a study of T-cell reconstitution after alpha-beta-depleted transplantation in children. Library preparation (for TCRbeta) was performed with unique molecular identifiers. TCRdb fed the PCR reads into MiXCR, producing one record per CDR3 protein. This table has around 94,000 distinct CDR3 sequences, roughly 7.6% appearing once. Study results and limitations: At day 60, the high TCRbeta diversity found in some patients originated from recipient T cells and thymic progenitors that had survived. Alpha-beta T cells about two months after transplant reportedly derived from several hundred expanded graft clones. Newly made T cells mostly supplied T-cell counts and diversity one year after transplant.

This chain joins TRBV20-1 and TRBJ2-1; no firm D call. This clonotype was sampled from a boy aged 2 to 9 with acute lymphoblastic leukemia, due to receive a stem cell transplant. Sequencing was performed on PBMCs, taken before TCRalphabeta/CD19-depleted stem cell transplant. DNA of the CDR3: TGCAGTGGCGGAAGCAATGAGCAGTTCTTC. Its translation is CSGGSNEQFF.